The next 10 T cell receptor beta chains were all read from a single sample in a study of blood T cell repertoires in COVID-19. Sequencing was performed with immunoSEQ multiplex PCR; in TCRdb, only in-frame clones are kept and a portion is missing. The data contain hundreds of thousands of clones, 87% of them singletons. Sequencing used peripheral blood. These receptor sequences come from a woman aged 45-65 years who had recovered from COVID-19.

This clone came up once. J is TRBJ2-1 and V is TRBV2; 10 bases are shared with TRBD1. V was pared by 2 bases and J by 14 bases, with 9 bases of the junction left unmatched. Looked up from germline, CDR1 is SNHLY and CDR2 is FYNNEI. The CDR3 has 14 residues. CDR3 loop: CASSEQIRDRGKFF. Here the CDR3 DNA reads TGTGCCAGCAGTGAACAGATCCGGGACAGGGGAAAGTTCTTC.

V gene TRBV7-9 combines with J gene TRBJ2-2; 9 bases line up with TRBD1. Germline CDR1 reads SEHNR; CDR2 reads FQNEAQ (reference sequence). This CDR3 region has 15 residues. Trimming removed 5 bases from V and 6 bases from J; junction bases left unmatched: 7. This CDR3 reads CASSRRTGVAGELFF. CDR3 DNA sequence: TGTGCCAGCAGCCGACGGACAGGGGTCGCCGGGGAGCTGTTTTTT.

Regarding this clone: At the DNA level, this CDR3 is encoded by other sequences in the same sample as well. The CDR3 nucleotides are TGTGCCAGTTACCGCGCATTGAACACTGAAGCTTTCTTT. This encodes CASYRALNTEAFF. The rearrangement joins TRBV19 to TRBJ1-1, with D hard to call. Germline V gene data show CDR1 as LNHDA and CDR2 as SQIVND (reference sequence). V gave up 8 bases and J gave up 0 bases, with 10 bases separating them. The CDR3 covers 13 residues.

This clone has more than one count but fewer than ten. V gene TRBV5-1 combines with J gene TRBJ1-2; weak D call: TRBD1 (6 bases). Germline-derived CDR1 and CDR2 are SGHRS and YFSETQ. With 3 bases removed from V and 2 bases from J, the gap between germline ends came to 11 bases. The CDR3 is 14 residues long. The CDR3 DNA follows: TGCGCCAGCAGCTCAGATGGGGGCAACTATGGCTACACCTTC. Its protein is CASSSDGGNYGYTF.

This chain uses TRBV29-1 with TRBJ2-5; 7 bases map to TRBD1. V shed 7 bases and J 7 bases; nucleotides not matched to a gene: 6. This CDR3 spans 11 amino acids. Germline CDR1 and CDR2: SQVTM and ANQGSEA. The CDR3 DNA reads TGCAGCGAGAGGACAGGTTCGACCCAGTACTTC. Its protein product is CSERTGSTQYF.

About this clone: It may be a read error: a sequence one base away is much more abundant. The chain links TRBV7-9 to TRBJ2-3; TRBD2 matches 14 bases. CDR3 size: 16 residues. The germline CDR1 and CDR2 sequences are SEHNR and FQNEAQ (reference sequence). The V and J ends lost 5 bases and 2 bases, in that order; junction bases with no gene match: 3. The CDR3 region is CASSQGLAGATDTQYF. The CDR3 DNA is TGTGCCAGCAGCCAGGGACTAGCGGGAGCCACAGATACGCAGTATTTT.

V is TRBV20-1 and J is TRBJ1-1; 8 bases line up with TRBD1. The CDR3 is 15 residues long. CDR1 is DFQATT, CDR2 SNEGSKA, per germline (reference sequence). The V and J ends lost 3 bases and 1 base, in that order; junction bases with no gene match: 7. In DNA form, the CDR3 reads TGCAGTGCTAGTAACGCAGGGGGCGCGAACACTGAAGCTTTCTTT. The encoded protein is CSASNAGGANTEAFF.

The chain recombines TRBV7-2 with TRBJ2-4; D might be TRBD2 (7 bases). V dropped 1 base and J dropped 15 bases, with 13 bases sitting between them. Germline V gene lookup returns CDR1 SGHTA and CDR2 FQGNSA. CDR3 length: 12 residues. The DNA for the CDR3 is TGTGCCAGCAGCTTAGTTTCAGGGGAGGGGTACTTC. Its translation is CASSLVSGEGYF. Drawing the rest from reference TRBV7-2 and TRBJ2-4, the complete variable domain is GAGVSQSPSNKVTEKGKDVELRCDPISGHTALYWYRQSLGQGLEFLIYFQGNSAPDKSGLPSDRFSAERTGGSVSTLTIQRTQQEDSAVYLCASSLVSGEGYFGAGTRLSVL.

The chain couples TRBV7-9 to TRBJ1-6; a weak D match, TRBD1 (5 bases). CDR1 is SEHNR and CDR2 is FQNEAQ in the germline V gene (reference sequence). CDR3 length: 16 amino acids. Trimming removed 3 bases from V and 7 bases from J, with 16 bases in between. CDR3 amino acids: CASSLGGIGLNSPLHF. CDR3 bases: TGTGCCAGCAGCTTGGGGGGGATCGGATTGAATTCACCCCTCCACTTT.

CDR3 sequence: CASSWGSYGYTF. CDR3 coding DNA: TGTGCCAGCAGTTGGGGCAGTTATGGCTACACCTTC. This chain joins TRBV6-2 or TRBV6-3 and TRBJ1-2, with a possible D match to TRBD1 (5 bases). V was pared by 4 bases and J by 5 bases, with 8 bases between. In germline, CDR1 is MNHEY, CDR2 SVGEGT. This CDR3 region has 12 residues.